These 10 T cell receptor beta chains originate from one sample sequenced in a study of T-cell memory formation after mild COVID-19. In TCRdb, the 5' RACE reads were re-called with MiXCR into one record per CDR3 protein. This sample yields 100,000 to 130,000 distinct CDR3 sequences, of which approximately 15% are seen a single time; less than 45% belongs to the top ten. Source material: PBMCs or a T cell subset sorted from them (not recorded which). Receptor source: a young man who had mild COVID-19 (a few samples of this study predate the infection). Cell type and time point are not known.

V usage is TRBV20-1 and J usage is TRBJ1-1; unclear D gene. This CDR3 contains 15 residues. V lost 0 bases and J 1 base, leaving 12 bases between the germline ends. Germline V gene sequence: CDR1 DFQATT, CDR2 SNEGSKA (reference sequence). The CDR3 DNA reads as TGCAGTGCTAGAGATCTCCGCGCCGAGAACACTGAAGCTTTCTTT. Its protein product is CSARDLRAENTEAFF.

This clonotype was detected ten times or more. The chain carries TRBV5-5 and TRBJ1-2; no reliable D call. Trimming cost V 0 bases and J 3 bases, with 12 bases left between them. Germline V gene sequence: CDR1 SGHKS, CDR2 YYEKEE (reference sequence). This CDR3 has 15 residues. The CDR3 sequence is CASSLEVTYYYGYTF. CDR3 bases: TGTGCCAGCAGCTTGGAGGTGACTTACTACTATGGCTACACCTTC.

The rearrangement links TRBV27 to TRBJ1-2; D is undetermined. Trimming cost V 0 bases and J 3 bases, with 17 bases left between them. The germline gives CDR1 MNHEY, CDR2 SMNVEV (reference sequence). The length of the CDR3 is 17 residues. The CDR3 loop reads CASSLSFGPITDYGYTF. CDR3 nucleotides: TGTGCCAGCAGTTTATCTTTCGGCCCCATCACCGACTATGGCTACACCTTC.

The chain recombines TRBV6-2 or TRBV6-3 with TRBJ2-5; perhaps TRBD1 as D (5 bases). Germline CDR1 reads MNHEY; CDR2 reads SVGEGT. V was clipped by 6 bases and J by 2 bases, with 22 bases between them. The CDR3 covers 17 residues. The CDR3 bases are TGTGCCAGCAGCCAGGGATACACTCGTAGCCGTCAAGAGACCCAGTACTTC. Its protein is CASSQGYTRSRQETQYF.

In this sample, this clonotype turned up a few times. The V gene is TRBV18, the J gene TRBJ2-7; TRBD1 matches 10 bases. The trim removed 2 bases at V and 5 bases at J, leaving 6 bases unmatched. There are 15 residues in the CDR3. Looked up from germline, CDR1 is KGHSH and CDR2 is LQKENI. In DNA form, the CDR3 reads TGTGCCAGCTCACCAGAGACAGGGGGCTGGCACGAGCAGTACGTC. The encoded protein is CASSPETGGWHEQYV.

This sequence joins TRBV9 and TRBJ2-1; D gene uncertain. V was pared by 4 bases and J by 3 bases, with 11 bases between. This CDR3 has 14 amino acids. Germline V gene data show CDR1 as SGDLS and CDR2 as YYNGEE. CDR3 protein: CASSQWVRYNEQFF. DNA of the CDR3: TGTGCCAGCAGCCAATGGGTCCGCTACAATGAGCAGTTCTTC.

For the CDR3, the DNA is TGCGCCAGCAGCCCCACCTCCCACTTTGGGCTCGGGAACACTGAAGCTTTCTTT. Its protein is CASSPTSHFGLGNTEAFF. The V gene is TRBV4-1, the J gene TRBJ1-1; D ambiguous. This CDR3 has 18 amino acids. V lost 4 bases and J 1 base, leaving 22 bases between the germline ends. CDR1 and CDR2 from the germline V gene are MGHRA and YSYEKL.

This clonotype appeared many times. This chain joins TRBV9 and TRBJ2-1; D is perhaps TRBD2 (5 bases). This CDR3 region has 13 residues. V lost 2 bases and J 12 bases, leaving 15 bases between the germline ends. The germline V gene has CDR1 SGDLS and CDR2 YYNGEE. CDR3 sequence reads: CASSVGEVRGQFF. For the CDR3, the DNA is TGTGCCAGCAGCGTGGGCGAGGTCCGGGGGCAGTTCTTC.

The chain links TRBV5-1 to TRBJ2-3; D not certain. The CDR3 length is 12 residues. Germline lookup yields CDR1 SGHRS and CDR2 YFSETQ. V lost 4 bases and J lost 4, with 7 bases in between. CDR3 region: CASSQRSDTQYF. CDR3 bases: TGCGCCAGCAGCCAACGATCAGATACGCAGTATTTT.

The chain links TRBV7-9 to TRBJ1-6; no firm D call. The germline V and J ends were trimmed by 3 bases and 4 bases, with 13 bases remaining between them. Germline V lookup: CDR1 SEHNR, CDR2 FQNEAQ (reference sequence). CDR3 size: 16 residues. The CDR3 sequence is CASSFGRVGYNSPLHF. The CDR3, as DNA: TGTGCCAGCAGCTTCGGGAGGGTAGGATATAATTCACCCCTCCACTTT.